These 10 T cell receptor beta chains were sequenced from one sample in a study of cytomegalovirus exposure and HLA in healthy donors. PCR employed 60 Vbeta and 13 Jbeta primers. Generated by immunoSEQ multiplex PCR, the TCRdb table keeps only in-frame clones and is missing some. Among roughly 60,000 clones listed, roughly 77% were seen once. Material for sequencing was PBMCs. The receptor set was obtained from a woman aged 30 to 39 in good health and CMV-seronegative.

This clone was counted a single time. The chain employs TRBV5-4 and TRBJ2-7; TRBD2 matches at 9 bases. The trim removed 0 bases at V and 2 bases at J, leaving 3 bases unmatched. The CDR3 sequence is 15 residues long. CDR1 is SGHNT, CDR2 YYREEE, per germline (reference sequence). CDR3 DNA sequence: TGTGCCAGCAGCTTGGCCGGCGGGGGGGCCTACGAGCAGTACGTC. It codes for CASSLAGGGAYEQYV.

This chain joins TRBV5-1 and TRBJ2-3; tentatively, D is TRBD2 (6 bases). Germline V gene sequence: CDR1 SGHRS, CDR2 YFSETQ. The V gene lost 2 bases and the J gene lost 5 bases, with 15 bases spanning the gap. The CDR3 runs 15 residues. CDR3 coding DNA: TGCGCCAGCAGCTTCGGGGGTCTCATGGGAGATACGCAGTATTTT. This encodes CASSFGGLMGDTQYF.

The rearrangement uses TRBV7-2 and TRBJ1-4; the match to TRBD1 covers 8 bases. The J segment lost 4 bases and the V segment lost 5 bases, leaving 6 bases of the junction unmatched. The germline CDR1 and CDR2 sequences are SGHTA and FQGNSA. This CDR3 contains 15 residues. The CDR3: CASSLDRGGNEKLFF. CDR3 DNA sequence: TGTGCCAGCAGCCTCGACAGGGGTGGTAATGAAAAACTGTTTTTT. Filled out from reference TRBV7-2 and TRBJ1-4, the complete variable domain reads GAGVSQSPSNKVTEKGKDVELRCDPISGHTALYWYRQSLGQGLEFLIYFQGNSAPDKSGLPSDRFSAERTGGSVSTLTIQRTQQEDSAVYLCASSLDRGGNEKLFFGSGTQLSVL.

This clone showed up just a few times. This CDR3 reads CASSLTPPGQGNSYEQYF. CDR3 nucleotides: TGTGCCAGCAGCTTAACGCCCCCCGGACAGGGGAACTCCTACGAGCAGTACTTC. The J gene is TRBJ2-5, the V gene TRBV7-8; 9 bases are a match to TRBD1. The better agreement between TRBJ2-7 and the DNA end casts doubt on the J call. Germline V gives CDR1 SGHVS, CDR2 FQNEAQ. This CDR3 is built from 18 residues.

This clone was found once. The V and J genes are TRBV11-2 and TRBJ2-5; 9 bases match TRBD2. V lost 5 bases and J lost 4; bases outside the gene matches: 11. This CDR3 has 16 residues. Germline CDR1 SGHAT, CDR2 FQNNGV. CDR3 DNA: TGTGCCAGCAGCCCCTCCGGGACTAGCTGGCGAGAGACCCAGTACTTC. Translating gives CASSPSGTSWRETQYF.

The DNA for the CDR3 is TGTGCCAGCTTGGTACAGGGGGCAGGCGGCACTGAAGCTTTCTTT. Its translation is CASLVQGAGGTEAFF. J is TRBJ1-1 and V is TRBV18; 9 bases are a match to TRBD1. From germline, CDR1 is KGHSH and CDR2 LQKENI. There are 15 residues in the CDR3. Trimming cost V 7 bases and J 4 bases; bases outside gene matches: 10.

The chain carries TRBV6-5 and TRBJ1-2, with D maybe TRBD1 (5 bases). V was clipped by 2 bases and J by 4 bases, with 11 bases between them. Germline V gene data show CDR1 as MNHEY and CDR2 as SVGAGI. The CDR3 has 14 amino acids. As DNA, the CDR3 is TGTGCCAGCAGTTACAAGGGGCGCAGCTATGGCTACACCTTC. Translation: CASSYKGRSYGYTF.

Worth noting for this clone: The germline gene is not matched at one end of the junction; a read error may be the cause. CDR3 in DNA: TGTTCCAGCAGCTTATCGACTAGCGGGAGGCAGTCCTACAATGAGCAGTTCTTC. As protein: CSSSLSTSGRQSYNEQFF. This sequence joins TRBV7-9 and TRBJ2-1, with TRBD2 matching 13 bases. The CDR3 is made up of 18 amino acids. The V gene's germline CDR1 is SEHNR and CDR2 FQNEAQ (reference sequence). Together with reference TRBV7-9 and TRBJ2-1, the CDR3 gives the full variable domain: DTGVSQNPRHKITKRGQNVTFRCDPISEHNRLYWYRQTLGQGPEFLTYFQNEAQLEKSRLLSDRFSAERPKGSFSTLEIQRTEQGDSAMYLCSSSLSTSGRQSYNEQFFGPGTRLTVL.

The chain is built from TRBV19 and TRBJ1-5, with unresolved D. Trimming cost V 3 bases and J 4 bases, with 16 bases left between them. Germline V gene sequence: CDR1 LNHDA, CDR2 SQIVND (reference sequence). There are 16 residues in the CDR3. CDR3 amino acids: CASSIGRAGFNQPQHF. The CDR3 DNA is TGTGCCAGTAGTATCGGCCGCGCAGGCTTTAATCAGCCCCAGCATTTT.

The chain links TRBV2 to TRBJ2-1; 8 nucleotides agree with TRBD2. The trim removed 5 bases at V and 4 bases at J, leaving 7 bases unmatched. CDR1 is SNHLY, CDR2 FYNNEI, per germline. This CDR3 has 15 residues. The CDR3 DNA reads TGTGCCAGCAGTTTAAGCGGGAGTTTTTACAATGAGCAGTTCTTC. Translated, it gives CASSLSGSFYNEQFF.